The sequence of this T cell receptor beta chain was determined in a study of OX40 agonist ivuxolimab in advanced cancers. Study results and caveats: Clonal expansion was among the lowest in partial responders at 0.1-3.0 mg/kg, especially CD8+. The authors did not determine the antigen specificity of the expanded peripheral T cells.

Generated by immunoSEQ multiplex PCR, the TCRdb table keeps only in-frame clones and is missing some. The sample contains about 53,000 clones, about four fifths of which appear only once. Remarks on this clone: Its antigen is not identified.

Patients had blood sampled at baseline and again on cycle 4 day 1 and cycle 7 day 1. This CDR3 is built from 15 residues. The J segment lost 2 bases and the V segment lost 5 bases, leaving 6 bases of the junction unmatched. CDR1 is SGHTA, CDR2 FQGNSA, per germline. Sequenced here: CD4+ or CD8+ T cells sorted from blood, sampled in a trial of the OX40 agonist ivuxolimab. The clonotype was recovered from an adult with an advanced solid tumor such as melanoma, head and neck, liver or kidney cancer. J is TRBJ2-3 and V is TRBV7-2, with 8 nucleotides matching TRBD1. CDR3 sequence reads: CASSGRTGTTDTQYF. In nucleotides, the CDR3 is TGTGCCAGCAGCGGCAGGACAGGGACCACAGATACGCAGTATTTT.